These 8 T cell receptor beta chains were sequenced from one sample in a study of response to subunit inactivated influenza vaccine. In TCRdb, the RT-PCR reads were re-called with MiXCR into one record per CDR3 protein. The sample shows approximately 480,000 distinct CDR3 sequences, roughly 9.8% of them seen only once. This specimen was PBMCs from blood, taken 40 to 50 days after vaccination. Receptors were obtained from a man aged 50 to 59 who received an inactivated influenza vaccine.

The chain recombines TRBV5-1 with TRBJ2-7, with TRBD1 matching over 7 bases. The ends lost 1 base at V and 1 base at J; junction bases unmatched: 2. Germline lookup yields CDR1 SGHRS and CDR2 YFSETQ. This CDR3 contains 14 residues. The CDR3 protein is CASSLLGQSYEQYF. The CDR3 nucleotides read TGCGCCAGCAGCTTGTTGGGACAGTCCTACGAGCAGTACTTC.

This clonotype was found a few times. The chain employs TRBV7-3 and TRBJ2-1; 9 nucleotides agree with TRBD2. CDR1 is SGHTA, CDR2 FQGTGA, per germline. The CDR3 extends over 13 amino acids. V was pared by 5 bases and J by 9 bases, with 5 bases of the junction left unmatched. CDR3 protein: CASSTEREAEQFF. CDR3 nucleotide sequence: TGTGCCAGCAGCACAGAGCGGGAGGCTGAGCAGTTCTTC.

This clonotype has a count of ten or more. Here the CDR3 reads CSARPLPGQEADTQYF. CDR3 in DNA: TGCAGTGCTAGGCCTCTTCCGGGACAGGAGGCGGATACGCAGTATTTT. The V call is TRBV20-1, the J call TRBJ2-3; 8 positions agree with TRBD1. The J segment lost 6 bases and the V segment lost 3 bases, leaving 14 bases of the junction unmatched. The CDR3 has 16 residues. Per germline, CDR1 DFQATT and CDR2 SNEGSKA (reference sequence).

This chain links TRBV12-3 or TRBV12-4 with TRBJ1-5; the D gene is possibly TRBD1 (6 bases). The V gene lost 0 bases and the J gene lost 3 bases, with 15 bases spanning the gap. This CDR3 comprises 17 residues. CDR3 loop: CASSLALNRDHNQPQHF. The DNA for the CDR3 is TGTGCCAGCAGTTTAGCGCTGAACAGGGACCACAATCAGCCCCAGCATTTT.

There are many counts of this clonotype. The chain carries TRBV7-2 and TRBJ2-1, with 13 nucleotides matching TRBD2. Per germline, CDR1 SGHTA and CDR2 FQGNSA. The CDR3 is 14 residues long. With V trimmed by 6 bases and J by 7 bases, 3 bases remained unmatched. The CDR3 sequence is CASSWTSGSNEQFF. CDR3 in DNA: TGTGCCAGCAGTTGGACTAGCGGGAGTAATGAGCAGTTCTTC.

This clonotype was detected ten times or more. The chain joins TRBV7-9 to TRBJ2-2, with D maybe TRBD1 (6 bases). Looked up from germline, CDR1 is SEHNR and CDR2 is FQNEAQ (reference sequence). The CDR3 consists of 20 residues. Trimming left V 6 bases short and J 2 bases short, with 28 bases between. The DNA for the CDR3 is TGTGCCAGCAGGCCGCGTCCGGGACATCGCAACCGGCGTAACACCGGGGAGCTGTTTTTT. This encodes CASRPRPGHRNRRNTGELFF. The full variable domain, completed using reference TRBV7-9 and TRBJ2-2, is DTGVSQNPRHKITKRGQNVTFRCDPISEHNRLYWYRQTLGQGPEFLTYFQNEAQLEKSRLLSDRFSAERPKGSFSTLEIQRTEQGDSAMYLCASRPRPGHRNRRNTGELFFGEGSRLTVL.

The CDR3 DNA follows: TGTGCCAGCAGCCAAGAAGAACCCGCCAGGGGGCAGGGCGGGGAGCTGTTTTTT. Amino acid sequence: CASSQEEPARGQGGELFF. The chain links TRBV4-2 to TRBJ2-2; 8 bases align to TRBD1. From germline, CDR1 is LGHNA and CDR2 YNFKEQ. The V and J ends lost 0 bases and 7 bases, in that order; junction bases with no gene match: 13. This CDR3 has 18 amino acids.

This clonotype was recorded at least ten times. The V call is TRBV11-2, the J call TRBJ2-5; D could derive from TRBD1 or TRBD2 (6 bases each). This CDR3 has 18 amino acids. V lost 1 base and J 7 bases, leaving 25 bases between the germline ends. The germline CDR1 and CDR2 sequences are SGHAT and FQNNGV. This chain's CDR3 is CASSLGSALPGARGTQYF. In nucleotides, the CDR3 is TGTGCCAGCAGCTTAGGTTCGGCCCTACCGGGGGCACGGGGGACCCAGTACTTC.